A single sample gave rise to the 25 T cell receptor beta chains below, sequenced in a study of T cell repertoires in cytomegalovirus infection. TCRdb redid the calling of the reads with MiXCR, one entry per CDR3 protein. The sample contains approximately 630,000 distinct CDR3 sequences, 20% to 25% of which appear only once. Sequencing used CD8+ T cells from PBMCs. Receptors were obtained from a human donor in good health (CMV status not recorded). Some clones in this sample may be carry-over from other donors' samples.

This clonotype has a handful of counts. V gene TRBV12-3 or TRBV12-4 combines with J gene TRBJ1-1; D not certain. With 6 bases removed from V and 1 base from J, the gap between germline ends came to 12 bases. This CDR3 is built from 14 residues. This CDR3 reads CASSQSNRNTEAFF. In DNA, the CDR3 is TGTGCCAGCAGCCAATCCAACAGGAACACTGAAGCTTTCTTT.

The chain recombines TRBV6-2 or TRBV6-3 with TRBJ2-1, with a possible D match to TRBD2 (7 bases). Per the germline V gene, CDR1 is MNHEY and CDR2 is SVGEGT. V was shortened by 2 bases and J by 7 bases, with 18 bases between the two germline ends. The CDR3 loop spans 16 amino acids. The CDR3 sequence is CASSYGGGARGNEQFF. In nucleotides, the CDR3 is TGTGCCAGCAGTTACGGGGGGGGGGCTCGGGGTAATGAGCAGTTCTTC.

There are many counts of this clonotype. This rearrangement joins TRBV15 to TRBJ2-7; possible D gene TRBD1, 6 bases. The CDR3 has 15 residues. Looked up from germline, CDR1 is LNHNV and CDR2 is YYDKDF (reference sequence). V lost 1 base, J lost 6 bases, and 16 bases lay in between. CDR3 loop: CATSRGWTETGEQYF. In DNA, the CDR3 is TGTGCCACCAGCAGAGGGTGGACAGAAACTGGCGAGCAGTACTTC.

The chain joins TRBV7-3 to TRBJ1-1, with a possible D match to TRBD1 (6 bases). The germline V and J ends were trimmed by 2 bases and 2 bases, with 15 bases remaining between them. CDR3 length: 16 residues. Looked up from germline, CDR1 is SGHTA and CDR2 is FQGTGA. The CDR3 DNA is TGTGCCAGCAGCTTAGCCCCGGGACAAGAAAACACTGAAGCTTTCTTT. This encodes CASSLAPGQENTEAFF.

This clonotype appeared a few times. The chain combines TRBV4-2 with TRBJ1-2; D is ambiguous. Trimming removed 0 bases at V and 4 bases at J, with 12 bases between. Germline CDR1 and CDR2: LGHNA and YNFKEQ. This CDR3 has 15 residues. The CDR3 is CASSQDRSTSYGYTF. CDR3 coding DNA: TGTGCCAGCAGCCAAGACAGGTCGACCAGCTATGGCTACACCTTC.

This clonotype is medium-sized by share. The chain recombines TRBV11-2 with TRBJ2-1; D unresolved. Trimming removed 0 bases at V and 6 bases at J, with 6 bases between. The CDR3 covers 13 residues. From germline, CDR1 is SGHAT and CDR2 FQNNGV. CDR3 in DNA: TGTGCCAGCAGCTTAGATCACTTCAATGAGCAGTTCTTC. It encodes CASSLDHFNEQFF.

The rearrangement links TRBV15 to TRBJ1-5; 10 bases map to TRBD1. Trimming at V came to 2 bases and at J to 4 bases, leaving 2 bases not matched to a gene. The length of the CDR3 is 15 residues. Germline V gene data show CDR1 as LNHNV and CDR2 as YYDKDF (reference sequence). CDR3 region: CATSRSGQGNQPQHF. Here the CDR3 DNA reads TGTGCCACCAGCAGATCGGGACAGGGGAATCAGCCCCAGCATTTT.

This clonotype was counted many times. V and J are TRBV2 and TRBJ2-3; possible D gene TRBD2, 6 bases. From germline, CDR1 is SNHLY and CDR2 FYNNEI. The V and J ends lost 9 bases and 2 bases respectively, with 15 bases between them. CDR3 length equals 14 residues. The CDR3 DNA follows: TGTGCCAGGACGGCGGGGACTTACACAGATACGCAGTATTTT. As protein: CARTAGTYTDTQYF.

The V call is TRBV4-1, the J call TRBJ1-1, with 11 bases aligning to TRBD1. This CDR3 is 15 amino acids long. Germline CDR1 and CDR2: MGHRA and YSYEKL. After removal of 4 bases from V and 10 bases from J, the junction contained 11 bases not matched to a gene. The CDR3 DNA reads as TGCGCCAGCAGCCCTAGGACAGGGGGCGCGTTTGGAGCTTTCTTT. Its translation: CASSPRTGGAFGAFF.

This clonotype has a handful of counts. This chain uses TRBV20-1 with TRBJ2-1, with 7 bases identical to TRBD1. V lost 3 bases and J lost 12; bases outside the gene matches: 5. Germline V gene lookup returns CDR1 DFQATT and CDR2 SNEGSKA (reference sequence). The CDR3 has 11 residues. The CDR3 reads CSARVDRRQFF. The CDR3 coding sequence is TGCAGTGCTAGGGTGGACAGGCGGCAGTTCTTC.

This clonotype was recorded only once. The rearrangement uses TRBV27 and TRBJ2-1; no clear D gene. This CDR3 is 16 amino acids long. Trimming stripped 0 bases from V and 0 bases from J, with 9 bases between. CDR1 MNHEY and CDR2 SMNVEV come from the germline V gene (reference sequence). The CDR3, as DNA: TGTGCCAGCAGTTTATCGTCCTTGAGCTCCTACAATGAGCAGTTCTTC. This gives the protein CASSLSSLSSYNEQFF.

This clonotype has just one count. The rearrangement links TRBV20-1 to TRBJ2-5, with D uncertain. Per the germline V gene, CDR1 is DFQATT and CDR2 is SNEGSKA (reference sequence). Trimming took off 5 bases at V and 5 bases at J, with 18 bases between the two ends. CDR3 size: 14 residues. The CDR3 loop reads CSALGPSMGETQYF. The CDR3 bases are TGCAGTGCTCTGGGCCCCTCCATGGGTGAGACCCAGTACTTC.

The chain links TRBV28 to TRBJ2-1, with 8 bases lining up with TRBD2. Germline assignment: CDR1 MDHEN and CDR2 SYDVKM. The CDR3 has 15 residues. V dropped 4 bases and J dropped 3; count of bases not matched to a gene: 5. CDR3 sequence: CASSSGLDNYNEQFF. The CDR3 nucleotides are TGTGCCAGCAGTTCGGGACTAGACAACTACAATGAGCAGTTCTTC. The full variable domain, with the rest looked up from reference TRBV28 and TRBJ2-1, is DVKVTQSSRYLVKRTGEKVFLECVQDMDHENMFWYRQDPGLGLRLIYFSYDVKMKEKGDIPEGYSVSREKKERFSLILESASTNQTSMYLCASSSGLDNYNEQFFGPGTRLTVL.

The V gene is TRBV20-1, the J gene TRBJ1-2, with 7 bases aligning to TRBD1. Germline V gives CDR1 DFQATT, CDR2 SNEGSKA (reference sequence). V trimming: 5 bases; J trimming: 4 bases; junction bases outside the gene matches: 7. The length of the CDR3 is 13 residues. DNA for the CDR3: TGCAGTGCTGGGGACAGCAGCCTCTATGGCTACACCTTC. The encoded protein is CSAGDSSLYGYTF.

This clonotype was recorded many times. The rearrangement links TRBV2 to TRBJ1-6, with TRBD1 identical over 7 bases. CDR3 length: 15 residues. Losses at the gene ends were 7 bases for V and 3 bases for J; bases not matched to a gene: 6. From germline, CDR1 is SNHLY and CDR2 FYNNEI. CDR3 sequence reads: CASKPGQNYNSPLHF. CDR3 bases: TGTGCCAGCAAGCCGGGACAGAACTATAATTCACCCCTCCACTTT.

The V gene is TRBV28, the J gene TRBJ2-7; 8 nucleotides agree with TRBD1. Germline CDR1 and CDR2: MDHEN and SYDVKM. V lost 6 bases, J lost 7 bases, and 11 bases stayed unmatched. CDR3 length: 14 amino acids. For the CDR3, the DNA is TGTGCCAGCAGCCGTCCCGGGACAGGTTGGGAGCAGTACGTC. Its protein product is CASSRPGTGWEQYV.

This clonotype was counted a few times. The rearrangement uses TRBV19 and TRBJ2-1, with TRBD1 identical over 9 bases. CDR1 is LNHDA and CDR2 is SQIVND in the germline V gene (reference sequence). Trimming cost V 10 bases and J 8 bases; bases outside gene matches: 6. The CDR3 extends over 12 amino acids. The CDR3 here is CATSDRGHEQFF. CDR3 sequence (DNA): TGTGCCACCTCGGACAGGGGCCATGAGCAGTTCTTC.

A few counts support this clonotype. The chain employs TRBV11-2 and TRBJ2-3; no definite D call. CDR1 and CDR2 from the germline V gene are SGHAT and FQNNGV. V was trimmed by 2 bases and J by 7 bases, leaving 7 bases between them. CDR3 size: 12 residues. The CDR3 DNA reads as TGTGCCAGCAGCTTATGGGTAAATACGCAGTATTTT. Residues: CASSLWVNTQYF.

The sample holds many counts of this clonotype. The J gene is TRBJ2-1, the V gene TRBV11-3; 10 bases fit TRBD2. The CDR3 consists of 15 residues. Trimming cost V 5 bases and J 6 bases; bases outside gene matches: 7. Germline CDR1 SGHNT, CDR2 YENEEA. DNA of the CDR3: TGTGCCAGCAGCCCAAGCGGGGGGGCCGGCAATGAGCAGTTCTTC. This sequence encodes CASSPSGGAGNEQFF.

V and J are TRBV6-6 and TRBJ2-7, with TRBD1 matching over 8 bases. The CDR3 is 14 residues long. Trimming removed 5 bases from V and 6 bases from J; junction bases left unmatched: 9. CDR1 and CDR2 from the germline V gene are MNHNY and SVGAGI (reference sequence). The CDR3 loop is CASSEHPRGPEQYF. In DNA, the CDR3 is TGTGCCAGCAGTGAGCACCCCAGGGGGCCCGAGCAGTACTTC.

The CDR3 region has the DNA TGTGCCAGCAGTTACCAGGGACTAGCGGGGGGCCGTGCCGGGCTCGAGAATGAGCAGTTCTTC. Amino acids: CASSYQGLAGGRAGLENEQFF. The chain joins TRBV6-6 to TRBJ2-1, with 15 positions matching TRBD2. Germline trimming cut 2 bases from V and 7 bases from J; bases unmatched to any gene: 18. CDR1 and CDR2 (germline): MNHNY, SVGAGI (reference sequence). CDR3 size: 21 residues.

This clonotype was counted ten times or more. The chain joins TRBV7-2 to TRBJ2-3; TRBD1 is a possible D gene (6 bases). The CDR3 is 15 amino acids. The germline V gene has CDR1 SGHTA and CDR2 FQGNSA. Between the trimmed V and J ends, which lost 5 bases and 5 bases, there was a span of 17 bases. The CDR3 loop is CASSRQVQGQDTQYF. The CDR3 DNA reads TGTGCCAGCAGCCGACAGGTACAGGGCCAAGATACGCAGTATTTT.

The count of this clonotype is one. V is TRBV29-1 and J is TRBJ1-1; possible D gene TRBD1, 5 bases. Germline V lookup: CDR1 SQVTM, CDR2 ANQGSEA. The CDR3 is 13 amino acids. With 7 bases removed from V and 4 bases from J, the gap between germline ends came to 16 bases. The CDR3 coding sequence is TGCAGCGGCCAAGAGGGACGAGGCACTGAAGCTTTCTTT. It specifies CSGQEGRGTEAFF.

This chain uses TRBV6-2 or TRBV6-3 with TRBJ1-1; no firm D call. There are 15 residues in the CDR3. The germline V gene encodes CDR1 MNHEY and CDR2 SVGEGT. V lost 2 bases to trimming and J lost 1 base, with 11 bases between them. In nucleotides, the CDR3 is TGTGCCAGCAGTTACCCCCCAGCGGCGAACACTGAAGCTTTCTTT. Protein product: CASSYPPAANTEAFF.

V gene TRBV7-6 combines with J gene TRBJ2-1; 10 positions agree with TRBD2. Germline assignment: CDR1 SGHVS and CDR2 FNYEAQ. The V gene end was trimmed by 7 bases and the J gene end by 8 bases; junction bases not matched to a gene: 11. The CDR3 loop spans 15 amino acids. CDR3 amino acids: CASKSLAGVADEQFF. CDR3 sequence (DNA): TGTGCCAGCAAGTCCCTAGCGGGGGTCGCGGATGAGCAGTTCTTC.